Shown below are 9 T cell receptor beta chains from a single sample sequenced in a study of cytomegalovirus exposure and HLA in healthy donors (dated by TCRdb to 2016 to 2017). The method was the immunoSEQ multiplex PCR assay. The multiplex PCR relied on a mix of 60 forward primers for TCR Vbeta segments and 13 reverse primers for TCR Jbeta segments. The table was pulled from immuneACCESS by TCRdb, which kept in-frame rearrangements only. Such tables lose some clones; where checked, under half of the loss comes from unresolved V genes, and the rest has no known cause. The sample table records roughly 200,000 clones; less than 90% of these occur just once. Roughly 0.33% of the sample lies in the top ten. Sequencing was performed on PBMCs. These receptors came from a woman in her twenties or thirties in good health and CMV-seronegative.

CDR3 bases: TGTGCCAGCAGCGAAGGGGGCCCGGTGGATACGCAGTATTTT. Residues: CASSEGGPVDTQYF. This sequence joins TRBV7-3 and TRBJ2-3; TRBD1 matches at 7 bases. After removal of 5 bases from V and 6 bases from J, the junction contained 8 bases not matched to a gene. This CDR3 is 14 amino acids long. Germline V gives CDR1 SGHTA, CDR2 FQGTGA.

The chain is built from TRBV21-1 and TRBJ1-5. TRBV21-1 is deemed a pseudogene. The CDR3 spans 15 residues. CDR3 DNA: TGTGCCAGCAGCAAACCGTATAAGCCGCGACAGCCCCAGCATTTT. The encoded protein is CASSKPYKPRQPQHF.

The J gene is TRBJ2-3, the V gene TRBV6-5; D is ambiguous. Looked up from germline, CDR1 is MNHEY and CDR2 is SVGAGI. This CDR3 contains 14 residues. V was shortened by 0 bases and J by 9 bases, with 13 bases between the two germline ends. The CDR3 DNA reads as TGTGCCAGCAGTTACTCGAGAGACTCCCCAACGCAGTATTTT. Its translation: CASSYSRDSPTQYF.

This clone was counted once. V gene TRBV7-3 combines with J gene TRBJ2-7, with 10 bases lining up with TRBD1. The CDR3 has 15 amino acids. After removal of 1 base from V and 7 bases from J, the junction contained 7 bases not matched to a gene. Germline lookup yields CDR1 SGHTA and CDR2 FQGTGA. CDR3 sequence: CASSLKWDRGDEQYF. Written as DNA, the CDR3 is TGTGCCAGCAGCTTAAAATGGGACAGGGGTGATGAGCAGTACTTC.

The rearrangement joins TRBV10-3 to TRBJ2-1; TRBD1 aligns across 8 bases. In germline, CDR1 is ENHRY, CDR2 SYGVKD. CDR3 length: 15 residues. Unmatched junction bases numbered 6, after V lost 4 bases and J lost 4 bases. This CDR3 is CAISGTGGLYNEQFF. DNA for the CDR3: TGTGCCATCAGTGGAACAGGGGGATTGTACAATGAGCAGTTCTTC.

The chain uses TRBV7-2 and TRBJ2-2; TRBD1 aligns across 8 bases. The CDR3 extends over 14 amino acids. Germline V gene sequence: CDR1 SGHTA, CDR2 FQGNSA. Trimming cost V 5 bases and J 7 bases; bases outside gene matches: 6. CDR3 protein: CASSLTGAYGELFF. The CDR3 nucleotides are TGTGCCAGCAGCCTGACAGGGGCCTACGGGGAGCTGTTTTTT.

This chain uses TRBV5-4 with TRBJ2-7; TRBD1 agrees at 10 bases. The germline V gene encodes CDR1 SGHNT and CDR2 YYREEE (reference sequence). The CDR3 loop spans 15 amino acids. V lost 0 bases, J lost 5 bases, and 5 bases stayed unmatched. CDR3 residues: CASSLGVGTGDEQYF. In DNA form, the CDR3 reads TGTGCCAGCAGCTTGGGGGTCGGGACAGGGGACGAGCAGTACTTC.

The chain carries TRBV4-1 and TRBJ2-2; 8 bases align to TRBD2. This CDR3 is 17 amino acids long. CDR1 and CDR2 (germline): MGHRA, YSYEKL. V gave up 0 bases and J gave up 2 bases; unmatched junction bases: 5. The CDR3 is CASSQETSGANTGELFF. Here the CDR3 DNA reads TGCGCCAGCAGCCAAGAAACTAGCGGAGCCAACACCGGGGAGCTGTTTTTT.

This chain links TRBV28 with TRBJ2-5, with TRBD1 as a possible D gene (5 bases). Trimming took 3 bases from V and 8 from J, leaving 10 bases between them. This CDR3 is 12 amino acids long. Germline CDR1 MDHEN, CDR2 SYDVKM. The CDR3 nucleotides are TGTGCCAGCAGTTTCAACAGGAGAACCCAGTACTTC. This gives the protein CASSFNRRTQYF.